The 4 T cell receptor beta chains given below trace back to one sample, sequenced in a study of vaccination and CD4 T cells after COVID-19. Sequenced with the Oncomine TCR Beta short-read assay was DNA taken from cultured CD4+ T cells. TCRdb processed the PCR reads anew with MiXCR; each CDR3 protein has one entry. Of 5,500 to 7,500 distinct CDR3 sequences in the sample, 45% to 60% were seen once. Treatment specified: roughly 10-day PBMC culture with coronavirus spike peptide pools or control peptides (ViraFEST assay). These TCRs' antigens remain unknown. The sequencing input was CD4+ T cells from blood, cultured in vitro. These receptors were obtained from a human donor who had recovered from COVID-19.

This rearrangement joins TRBV7-7 to TRBJ2-5; D is unresolved. This CDR3 has 13 amino acids. V shed 1 base and J shed 2 bases, with 5 bases lying between them. Germline values: CDR1 SSHAT, CDR2 FNYEAQ (reference sequence). The CDR3 sequence: CASSLDRQETQYF. Here the CDR3 DNA reads TGTGCCAGCAGCTTAGACAGACAAGAGACCCAGTACTTC.

This clonotype was seen more than once but under ten times. The V call is TRBV7-2, the J call TRBJ2-5; 7 bases map to TRBD2. The CDR3 runs to 16 residues. Looked up from germline, CDR1 is SGHTA and CDR2 is FQGNSA. V was pared by 2 bases and J by 5 bases, with 11 bases of the junction left unmatched. The CDR3 spells CASSLNALAALETQYF. CDR3 DNA: TGTGCCAGCAGCTTAAATGCCCTAGCGGCCCTGGAGACCCAGTACTTC.

The rearrangement joins TRBV20-1 to TRBJ2-1, with TRBD2 matching 10 bases. There are 15 residues in the CDR3. V lost 6 bases, J lost 6 bases, and 11 bases stayed unmatched. Germline V CDR1 and CDR2: DFQATT, SNEGSKA (reference sequence). CDR3 loop: CSAPSGLAETNEQFF. CDR3 nucleotides: TGCAGTGCCCCCTCTGGACTAGCGGAGACCAATGAGCAGTTCTTC.

The V gene is TRBV6-1, the J gene TRBJ1-2; D gene uncertain. This CDR3 has 12 residues. V was cut by 2 bases and J by 7 bases, with 8 bases left in between. Germline V gene data show CDR1 as MNHNS and CDR2 as SASEGT. For the CDR3, the DNA is TGTGCCAGCAGTGAAATTGGGTTTGGCTACACCTTC. Its translation: CASSEIGFGYTF.